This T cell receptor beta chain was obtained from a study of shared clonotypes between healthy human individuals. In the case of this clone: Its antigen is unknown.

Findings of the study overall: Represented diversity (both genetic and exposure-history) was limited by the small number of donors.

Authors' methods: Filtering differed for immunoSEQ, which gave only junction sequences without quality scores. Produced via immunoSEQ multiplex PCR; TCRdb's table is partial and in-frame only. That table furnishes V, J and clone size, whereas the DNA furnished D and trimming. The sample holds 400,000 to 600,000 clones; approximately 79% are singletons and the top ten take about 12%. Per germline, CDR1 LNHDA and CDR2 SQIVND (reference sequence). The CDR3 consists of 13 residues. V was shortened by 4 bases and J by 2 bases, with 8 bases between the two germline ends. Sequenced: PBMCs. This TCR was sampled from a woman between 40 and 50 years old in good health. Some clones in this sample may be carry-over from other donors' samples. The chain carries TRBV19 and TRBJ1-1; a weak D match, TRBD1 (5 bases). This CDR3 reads CASSTGINTEAFF. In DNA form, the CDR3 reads TGTGCCAGTAGTACAGGGATCAACACTGAAGCTTTCTTT.